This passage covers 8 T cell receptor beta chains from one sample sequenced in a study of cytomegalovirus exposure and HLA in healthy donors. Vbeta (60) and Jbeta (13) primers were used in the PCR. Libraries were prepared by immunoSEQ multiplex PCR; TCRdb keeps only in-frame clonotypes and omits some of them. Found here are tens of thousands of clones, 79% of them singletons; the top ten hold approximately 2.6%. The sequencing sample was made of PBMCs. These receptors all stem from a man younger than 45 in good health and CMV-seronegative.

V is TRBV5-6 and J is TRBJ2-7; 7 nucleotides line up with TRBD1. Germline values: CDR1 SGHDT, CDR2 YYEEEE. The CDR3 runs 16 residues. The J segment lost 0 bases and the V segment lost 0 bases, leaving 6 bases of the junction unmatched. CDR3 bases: TGTGCCAGCAGCTTGGCCCTCAGGGGGAGCTCCTACGAGCAGTACTTC. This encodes CASSLALRGSSYEQYF.

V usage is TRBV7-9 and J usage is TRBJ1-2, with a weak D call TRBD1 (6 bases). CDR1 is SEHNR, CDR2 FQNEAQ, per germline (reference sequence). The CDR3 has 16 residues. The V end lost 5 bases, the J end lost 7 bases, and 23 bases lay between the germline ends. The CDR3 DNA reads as TGTGCCAGCAGCCGACCCCGGGGGGGCGCAGTAGGTGGCTACACCTTC. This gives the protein CASSRPRGGAVGGYTF.

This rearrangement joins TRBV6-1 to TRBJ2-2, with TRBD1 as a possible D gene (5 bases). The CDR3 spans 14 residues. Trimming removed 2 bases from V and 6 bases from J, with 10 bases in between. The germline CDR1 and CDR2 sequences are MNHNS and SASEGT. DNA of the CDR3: TGTGCCAGCAGTGAATCTTGGGGCGCCGGGGAGCTGTTTTTT. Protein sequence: CASSESWGAGELFF.

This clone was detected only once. CDR3 sequence (DNA): TGTGCCAGCAGCGGTCCGGGACAGGTCGATGAGCAGTACTTC. It codes for CASSGPGQVDEQYF. The genes are TRBV9 and TRBJ2-7; 8 nucleotides match TRBD1. V lost 3 bases and J lost 7; bases outside the gene matches: 9. The germline V gene encodes CDR1 SGDLS and CDR2 YYNGEE. This CDR3 has 14 residues.

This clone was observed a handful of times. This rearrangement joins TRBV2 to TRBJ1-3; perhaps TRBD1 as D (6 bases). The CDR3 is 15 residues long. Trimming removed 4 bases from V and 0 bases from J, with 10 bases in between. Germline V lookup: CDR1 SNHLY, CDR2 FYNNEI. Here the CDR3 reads CASSAQGSSGNTIYF. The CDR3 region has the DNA TGTGCCAGCAGTGCACAGGGAAGCTCTGGAAACACCATATATTTT.

CDR3 DNA sequence: TGCGCCAGCAGCTTGGGGGACAGAAATCAGCCCCAGCATTTT. The encoded protein is CASSLGDRNQPQHF. The gene calls are TRBV5-1 and TRBJ1-5; 7 bases map to TRBD1. Germline V gene lookup returns CDR1 SGHRS and CDR2 YFSETQ. V was clipped by 0 bases and J by 4 bases; unmatched bases: 1. CDR3 length: 14 amino acids.

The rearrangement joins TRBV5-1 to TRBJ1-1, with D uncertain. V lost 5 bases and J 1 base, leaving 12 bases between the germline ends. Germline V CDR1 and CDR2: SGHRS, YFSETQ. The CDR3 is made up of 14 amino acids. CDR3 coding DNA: TGCGCCAGCAGGTCAACTCACCCGAACACTGAAGCTTTCTTT. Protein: CASRSTHPNTEAFF.

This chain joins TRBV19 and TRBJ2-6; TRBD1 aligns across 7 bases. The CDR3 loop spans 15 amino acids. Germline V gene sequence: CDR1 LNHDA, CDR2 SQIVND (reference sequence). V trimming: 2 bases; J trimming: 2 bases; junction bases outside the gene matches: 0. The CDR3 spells CASSIQGAGANVLTF. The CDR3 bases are TGTGCCAGTAGTATACAGGGGGCTGGGGCCAACGTCCTGACTTTC.